This TCR beta chain was retrieved from a study of cytomegalovirus exposure and HLA in healthy donors. Study conclusions and caveats: HLA restriction was apparent for most CMV-associated TCR beta chains in a later analysis. An Asian-associated ancestry cluster reportedly showed fewer N-insertions than the roughly 670-donor mean in a later analysis.

Turning to this clone: The antigen is undetermined. Germline and junction disagree at one end, which may indicate a read error. Different DNA sequences within this sample yield the same CDR3.

The germline CDR1 and CDR2 sequences are SGHNT and YYREEE (reference sequence). The CDR3 has 12 residues. The PCR used 60 Vbeta and 13 Jbeta primers. The method was immunoSEQ multiplex PCR; TCRdb's version includes in-frame clones alone and lacks a portion of them. Its table records around 76,000 clones. The sequence was obtained from a man between 35 and 55 years old in good health and CMV-seronegative. V and J are TRBV5-4 and TRBJ1-2; perhaps TRBD1 as D (5 bases). The material sequenced was PBMCs. CDR3 sequence: CASSLDISGYTF. The CDR3 DNA is TGTGCCAGCAGTTTGGACATAAGTGGCTACACCTTC.